This is a list of T cell receptor beta chains from one sample in a study of T-cell reconstitution after alpha-beta-depleted transplantation in children. TCRdb re-derived calls from the PCR reads in MiXCR, one entry per CDR3 protein. The sample contains 240,000 or so distinct CDR3 sequences, more than 10% of which appear only once. The sequencing used PBMCs from the stem cell graft donor, collected from the stem cell graft. The receptors derive from a human donor who donated a stem cell graft to a child with acute lymphoblastic leukemia. Both conserved end residues are part of each CDR3. A D gene is named only where the DNA matches it firmly. Rows may omit the clone size; those that give it use once, few, many or a size class.

abundance: many
d_gene: .
j_gene: TRBJ2-7
v_gene: TRBV25-1
CDR3aa: CASSEGSGLYEQYF
CDR3nt: TGTGCCAGCAGTGAAGGGAGTGGGTTATACGAGCAGTACTTC

abundance: .
d_gene: .
j_gene: TRBJ1-5
v_gene: TRBV20-1
CDR3aa: CSARGDHFQPQHF
CDR3nt: TGCAGTGCTAGAGGGGACCACTTCCAGCCCCAGCATTTT

abundance: many
d_gene: .
j_gene: TRBJ2-7
v_gene: TRBV20-1
CDR3aa: CSARRRGEQYF
CDR3nt: TGCAGTGCTAGAAGACGTGGCGAGCAGTACTTC

abundance: many
d_gene: TRBD2
j_gene: TRBJ2-3
v_gene: TRBV5-1
CDR3aa: CASSLKGSGGSTDTQYF
CDR3nt: TGCGCCAGCAGCTTGAAGGGTAGCGGGGGAAGCACAGATACGCAGTATTTT

abundance: .
d_gene: TRBD1
j_gene: TRBJ1-5
v_gene: TRBV29-1
CDR3aa: CSVAGTEDQPQHF
CDR3nt: TGCAGCGTTGCTGGGACAGAAGATCAGCCCCAGCATTTT

abundance: many
d_gene: TRBD1
j_gene: TRBJ2-5
v_gene: TRBV5-1
CDR3aa: CASSLGQGAETQYF
CDR3nt: TGCGCCAGCAGCTTGGGACAGGGGGCAGAGACCCAGTACTTC

abundance: many
d_gene: .
j_gene: TRBJ2-3
v_gene: TRBV28
CDR3aa: CASSLSGASVGADTQYF
CDR3nt: TGTGCCAGCAGCTTGTCCGGGGCCTCCGTCGGGGCAGATACGCAGTATTTT

abundance: .
d_gene: TRBD1
j_gene: TRBJ2-6
v_gene: TRBV4-2
CDR3aa: CASSQNRATGANGLTF
CDR3nt: TGTGCCAGCAGCCAAAACAGGGCGACAGGGGCCAACGGCCTGACTTTC

abundance: many
d_gene: .
j_gene: TRBJ1-2
v_gene: TRBV6-5
CDR3aa: CASSYSPGFTGTF
CDR3nt: TGTGCCAGCAGTTACTCCCCGGGATTCACAGGCACCTTC

abundance: .
d_gene: .
j_gene: TRBJ2-5
v_gene: TRBV4-3
CDR3aa: CASSQESRGEETQYF
CDR3nt: TGCGCCAGCAGCCAAGAATCCAGGGGTGAAGAGACCCAGTACTTC

abundance: many
d_gene: .
j_gene: TRBJ2-5
v_gene: TRBV20-1
CDR3aa: CSPKGRTETQYF
CDR3nt: TGCAGCCCCAAGGGGAGAACGGAGACCCAGTACTTC

abundance: many
d_gene: .
j_gene: TRBJ2-3
v_gene: TRBV12-3/TRBV12-4
CDR3aa: CASSWAGKGADTQYF
CDR3nt: TGTGCCAGCAGTTGGGCCGGGAAGGGAGCAGATACGCAGTATTTT

abundance: few
d_gene: .
j_gene: TRBJ2-1
v_gene: TRBV7-3
CDR3aa: CASSLKVSSYNEQFF
CDR3nt: TGTGCCAGCAGCTTAAAGGTGAGCTCCTACAATGAGCAGTTCTTC

abundance: .
d_gene: .
j_gene: TRBJ2-7
v_gene: TRBV12-3/TRBV12-4
CDR3aa: CASSQGAANYEQYF
CDR3nt: TGTGCCAGCAGTCAGGGCGCCGCCAACTACGAGCAGTACTTC

abundance: many
d_gene: .
j_gene: TRBJ2-7
v_gene: TRBV20-1
CDR3aa: CSAFDGYEQYF
CDR3nt: TGCAGTGCTTTCGACGGCTACGAGCAGTACTTC

abundance: many
d_gene: TRBD2
j_gene: TRBJ2-3
v_gene: TRBV7-3
CDR3aa: CASSLRSGGSLERFHVLDTQYF
CDR3nt: TGTGCCAGCAGCTTAAGGAGCGGGGGGTCTCTCGAGCGGTTTCATGTTTTAGATACGCAGTATTTT

abundance: .
d_gene: .
j_gene: TRBJ2-1
v_gene: TRBV6-5
CDR3aa: CASSYSADLEQFF
CDR3nt: TGTGCCAGCAGTTACTCGGCGGATCTTGAGCAGTTCTTC

abundance: many
d_gene: .
j_gene: TRBJ1-1
v_gene: TRBV10-1
CDR3aa: CASSQSGNTEAFF
CDR3nt: TGCGCCAGCAGTCAGTCAGGGAACACTGAAGCTTTCTTT

abundance: many
d_gene: .
j_gene: TRBJ1-5
v_gene: TRBV6-2/TRBV6-3
CDR3aa: CASSYFRPASLGNQPQHF
CDR3nt: TGTGCCAGCAGTTACTTCCGCCCCGCGTCCTTAGGGAATCAGCCCCAGCATTTT

abundance: many
d_gene: .
j_gene: TRBJ1-1
v_gene: TRBV6-2/TRBV6-3
CDR3aa: CASGRDENTEAFF
CDR3nt: TGTGCCAGCGGTAGAGACGAGAACACTGAAGCTTTCTTT

abundance: many
d_gene: .
j_gene: TRBJ2-4
v_gene: TRBV7-2
CDR3aa: CASSTILAKNIQYF
CDR3nt: TGTGCCAGCAGCACAATTCTAGCCAAAAACATTCAGTACTTC

abundance: many
d_gene: TRBD1
j_gene: TRBJ2-7
v_gene: TRBV6-5
CDR3aa: CASSYTRGRIEQYF
CDR3nt: TGTGCCAGCAGTTACACAAGGGGGCGAATCGAGCAGTACTTC

abundance: many
d_gene: .
j_gene: TRBJ2-2
v_gene: TRBV5-1
CDR3aa: CASSLVSLGVNTGELFF
CDR3nt: TGCGCCAGCAGCTTGGTCAGTCTGGGAGTGAACACCGGGGAGCTGTTTTTT

abundance: many
d_gene: TRBD2
j_gene: TRBJ2-3
v_gene: TRBV19
CDR3aa: CASSIGLAPDTQYF
CDR3nt: TGTGCCAGTAGTATAGGACTAGCACCCGATACGCAGTATTTT

abundance: many
d_gene: TRBD1
j_gene: TRBJ1-1
v_gene: TRBV12-3/TRBV12-4
CDR3aa: CASRFTGDTEAFF
CDR3nt: TGTGCCAGCAGATTCACAGGGGATACTGAAGCTTTCTTT

abundance: many
d_gene: TRBD1
j_gene: TRBJ2-5
v_gene: TRBV5-1
CDR3aa: CASSLGDRQETQYF
CDR3nt: TGCGCCAGCAGCTTGGGGGACAGGCAAGAGACCCAGTACTTC

abundance: many
d_gene: .
j_gene: TRBJ1-1
v_gene: TRBV30
CDR3aa: CAWSESPIF
CDR3nt: TGTGCCTGGAGTGAGTCCCCCATTTTT

abundance: .
d_gene: TRBD2
j_gene: TRBJ2-7
v_gene: TRBV15
CDR3aa: CATSRGLRPGLAGVISSYEQYF
CDR3nt: TGTGCCACCAGCAGAGGATTACGGCCGGGACTAGCGGGAGTTATAAGCTCCTACGAGCAGTACTTC

abundance: many
d_gene: .
j_gene: TRBJ2-5
v_gene: TRBV28
CDR3aa: CASSLDREGETQYF
CDR3nt: TGTGCCAGCAGCCTCGACAGGGAGGGAGAGACCCAGTACTTC

abundance: .
d_gene: .
j_gene: TRBJ2-5
v_gene: TRBV12-3/TRBV12-4
CDR3aa: CASSFIGPETQYF
CDR3nt: TGTGCCAGCAGCTTTATAGGGCCAGAGACCCAGTACTTC

abundance: many
d_gene: .
j_gene: TRBJ1-6
v_gene: TRBV11-2
CDR3aa: CASSLEGSGTRPPFNSPLHF
CDR3nt: TGTGCCAGCAGCTTAGAAGGGTCGGGGACGCGGCCTCCTTTTAATTCACCCCTCCACTTT

abundance: many
d_gene: .
j_gene: TRBJ2-1
v_gene: TRBV9
CDR3aa: CASSRTSVGSSYNEQFF
CDR3nt: TGTGCCAGCAGCCGAACGTCCGTGGGGAGCTCCTACAATGAGCAGTTCTTC

abundance: many
d_gene: .
j_gene: TRBJ2-2
v_gene: TRBV4-3
CDR3aa: CASSQDLSGQLGTGELFF
CDR3nt: TGCGCCAGCAGCCAAGATTTAAGCGGGCAACTGGGCACCGGGGAGCTGTTTTTT

abundance: .
d_gene: TRBD2
j_gene: TRBJ2-7
v_gene: TRBV27
CDR3aa: CASKGTTAGVYEQYF
CDR3nt: TGTGCCAGCAAGGGGACGACAGCGGGGGTCTACGAGCAGTACTTC

abundance: many
d_gene: .
j_gene: TRBJ2-5
v_gene: TRBV7-2
CDR3aa: CASSLLPLGETQYF
CDR3nt: TGTGCCAGCAGCTTATTGCCGTTAGGGGAGACCCAGTACTTC

abundance: .
d_gene: .
j_gene: TRBJ2-1
v_gene: TRBV5-4
CDR3aa: CASSRTGLPYNEQFF
CDR3nt: TGTGCCAGCAGCCGAACAGGGTTGCCCTACAATGAGCAGTTCTTC

abundance: .
d_gene: TRBD2
j_gene: TRBJ2-7
v_gene: TRBV12-3/TRBV12-4
CDR3aa: CASSSILAGGRSGYEQYF
CDR3nt: TGTGCCAGCAGTTCAATTCTGGCCGGCGGGAGGTCGGGCTACGAGCAGTACTTC

abundance: few
d_gene: .
j_gene: TRBJ2-6
v_gene: TRBV7-9
CDR3aa: CASTLGGGSSGANVLTF
CDR3nt: TGTGCCAGCACCTTAGGGGGGGGATCGTCTGGGGCCAACGTCCTGACTTTC

abundance: few
d_gene: .
j_gene: TRBJ1-6
v_gene: TRBV7-2
CDR3aa: CASSLEPARVSPLHF
CDR3nt: TGTGCCAGCAGCTTGGAGCCTGCGCGGGTTTCACCCCTCCACTTT

abundance: many
d_gene: .
j_gene: TRBJ2-3
v_gene: TRBV9
CDR3aa: CASSPSSADTQYF
CDR3nt: TGTGCCAGCAGCCCCTCGAGCGCAGATACGCAGTATTTT

abundance: .
d_gene: .
j_gene: TRBJ2-3
v_gene: TRBV4-3
CDR3aa: CASSQGVSGTDTQYF
CDR3nt: TGCGCCAGCAGCCAAGGTGTCAGTGGGACAGATACGCAGTATTTT

abundance: many
d_gene: TRBD2
j_gene: TRBJ2-1
v_gene: TRBV7-3
CDR3aa: CASSLGTSGINEQFF
CDR3nt: TGTGCCAGCAGCTTAGGGACTAGCGGGATCAATGAGCAGTTCTTC

abundance: few
d_gene: .
j_gene: TRBJ2-1
v_gene: TRBV2
CDR3aa: CASSEAFVRSRANNEQFF
CDR3nt: TGTGCCAGCAGTGAAGCGTTCGTCCGGTCCCGGGCAAACAATGAGCAGTTCTTC

abundance: few
d_gene: TRBD2
j_gene: TRBJ2-4
v_gene: TRBV7-9
CDR3aa: CASSIPWGGNIQYF
CDR3nt: TGTGCCAGCAGCATCCCTTGGGGAGGGAACATTCAGTACTTC

abundance: .
d_gene: .
j_gene: TRBJ1-5
v_gene: TRBV11-2
CDR3aa: CASSLRLHNQPQHF
CDR3nt: TGTGCCAGCAGCTTGAGACTTCACAATCAGCCCCAGCATTTT

abundance: few
d_gene: .
j_gene: TRBJ2-1
v_gene: TRBV20-1
CDR3aa: CSASIFTNEQFF
CDR3nt: TGCAGTGCTTCAATCTTCACCAATGAGCAGTTCTTC

abundance: many
d_gene: TRBD2
j_gene: TRBJ2-3
v_gene: TRBV20-1
CDR3aa: CSALSGGVADTQYF
CDR3nt: TGCAGTGCTCTCTCGGGGGGGGTGGCAGATACGCAGTATTTT

abundance: many
d_gene: .
j_gene: TRBJ2-2
v_gene: TRBV21-1
CDR3aa: CASSSTGECDTGELFF
CDR3nt: TGTGCCAGCAGCAGTACAGGGGAATGCGACACCGGGGAGCTGTTTTTT

abundance: many
d_gene: .
j_gene: TRBJ1-1
v_gene: TRBV3-1
CDR3aa: CASSLNVRSIPTEAFF
CDR3nt: TGTGCCAGCAGCCTAAACGTCAGATCCATCCCCACTGAAGCTTTCTTT

abundance: many
d_gene: TRBD1
j_gene: TRBJ1-1
v_gene: TRBV7-8
CDR3aa: CASSLRQGTVEAFF
CDR3nt: TGTGCCAGCAGCCTACGACAGGGGACGGTTGAAGCTTTCTTT

abundance: many
d_gene: .
j_gene: TRBJ1-1
v_gene: TRBV6-1
CDR3aa: CASSEAPDPSGGFF
CDR3nt: TGTGCCAGCAGTGAAGCGCCGGATCCCTCGGGGGGTTTCTTT

abundance: many
d_gene: .
j_gene: TRBJ2-5
v_gene: TRBV5-1
CDR3aa: CASSHGPTETQYF
CDR3nt: TGCGCCAGCAGCCACGGGCCGACCGAGACCCAGTACTTC

abundance: .
d_gene: .
j_gene: TRBJ2-7
v_gene: TRBV29-1
CDR3aa: CSVEGTDSYEQYF
CDR3nt: TGCAGCGTTGAAGGGACAGACTCCTACGAGCAGTACTTC